This T cell receptor (beta chain) was identified during a study of cytomegalovirus exposure and HLA in healthy donors. Regarding the study as a whole: With later analysis, a missense DCLRE1C variant became linked to TCR beta V- and J-gene trimming. A further, later analysis showed that HLA-associated TCR beta chains (compared with equally common others) were more clonally expanded.

This clone appeared a few times. As yet, its antigen is unknown. The junction had 9 bases not matched to a gene; V was cut back by 0 bases and J by 7 bases. Germline V gene data show CDR1 as GTSNPN and CDR2 as SVGIG (reference sequence). This CDR3 is built from 16 residues. Amplification used 60 Vbeta primers and 13 Jbeta primers. Sequencing was performed with immunoSEQ multiplex PCR; in TCRdb, only in-frame clones are kept and a portion is missing. Altogether some 180,000 clones are present, approximately 80% being singletons, with the ten largest covering 1.4%. The sample taken for sequencing was PBMCs. The receptor's source is a girl aged 5-17 years in good health and CMV-seropositive. The V and J genes are TRBV30 and TRBJ2-1; 10 positions match TRBD2. The CDR3 region is CAWSVLAGVMGNEQFF. CDR3 in DNA: TGTGCCTGGAGTGTCCTAGCGGGAGTGATGGGGAATGAGCAGTTCTTC.